Following are 27 T cell receptor beta chains from one sample sequenced in a study of identical twins. TCRdb re-analysed the 5' RACE reads in MiXCR, keeping a single row per CDR3 protein. The sample carries around 650,000 distinct CDR3 sequences, just over 7% recorded once. The sample was also linked to a second study, of yellow fever vaccine responses in identical twins.

What was sequenced was PBMCs. The receptors were sampled from a woman under 30 in good health.

This clonotype was seen only a few times. The chain carries TRBV29-1 and TRBJ1-1; unclear D gene. V was cut by 6 bases and J by 10 bases, with 12 bases left in between. The V gene's germline CDR1 is SQVTM and CDR2 ANQGSEA. The CDR3 runs 10 residues. CDR3 in DNA: TGCAGCGTGTCGGGAGAAGGAGCTTTCTTT. Protein sequence: CSVSGEGAFF.

This clonotype was counted ten times or more. The chain couples TRBV20-1 to TRBJ2-1; D possibly uses TRBD1 or TRBD2 (5 bases each). The CDR3 runs 15 residues. V gave up 6 bases and J gave up 0 bases, with 15 bases separating them. CDR1 is DFQATT and CDR2 is SNEGSKA in the germline V gene (reference sequence). CDR3 protein: CSAEVAGSSYNEQFF. DNA for the CDR3: TGCAGTGCCGAGGTGGCAGGGAGCTCCTACAATGAGCAGTTCTTC.

The V gene is TRBV5-5, the J gene TRBJ2-1; D not certain. Germline CDR1 and CDR2: SGHKS and YYEKEE (reference sequence). The CDR3 sequence is 16 residues long. V lost 4 bases and J 8 bases, leaving 22 bases between the germline ends. The CDR3 spells CASSPRALRPRDEQFF. The CDR3 DNA reads TGTGCCAGCAGCCCCCGGGCGTTGAGGCCTCGGGATGAGCAGTTCTTC.

This clonotype was observed a handful of times. V and J are TRBV7-3 and TRBJ2-1, with 7 bases identical to TRBD2. V was pared by 5 bases and J by 5 bases, with 3 bases of the junction left unmatched. Germline V gene sequence: CDR1 SGHTA, CDR2 FQGTGA. The CDR3 has 13 amino acids. CDR3 in amino acids: CASSPRGNNEQFF. The DNA for the CDR3 is TGTGCCAGCAGCCCGCGGGGGAACAATGAGCAGTTCTTC.

This clonotype was detected a few times. This chain joins TRBV12-3 or TRBV12-4 and TRBJ1-4; 7 bases are shared with TRBD1. The CDR3 runs 15 residues. V trimming: 6 bases; J trimming: 8 bases; junction bases outside the gene matches: 12. The CDR3 loop is CASRGAGGSREKLFF. CDR3 DNA sequence: TGTGCCAGCAGGGGGGCAGGGGGTTCAAGAGAAAAACTGTTTTTT.

The chain is built from TRBV3-1 and TRBJ1-6; a weak D match, TRBD1 (5 bases). CDR3 size: 11 residues. CDR1 is LGHDT and CDR2 is YNNKEL in the germline V gene (reference sequence). Between the trimmed V and J ends, which lost 6 bases and 15 bases, there was a span of 12 bases. The CDR3 nucleotides read TGTGCCAGCAGACAGGCGGATCTCCTCCACTTT. This sequence encodes CASRQADLLHF.

This chain joins TRBV9 and TRBJ2-5; D assignment may be TRBD1 or TRBD2 (5 bases each). Germline loops: CDR1 SGDLS, CDR2 YYNGEE. CDR3 length: 17 amino acids. Trimming removed 3 bases at V and 0 bases at J, with 18 bases between. The CDR3 reads CASSDKAGAPYQETQYF. For the CDR3, the DNA is TGTGCCAGCAGCGATAAGGCCGGGGCCCCTTACCAAGAGACCCAGTACTTC.

The V and J genes are TRBV7-3 and TRBJ2-3; D possibly corresponds to TRBD2 (5 bases). The germline CDR1 and CDR2 sequences are SGHTA and FQGTGA. Trimming cost V 0 bases and J 2 bases, with 15 bases left between them. The CDR3 has 17 residues. CDR3 coding DNA: TGTGCCAGCAGCTTAACCTTCTCGGGGATCACCACAGATACGCAGTATTTT. It specifies CASSLTFSGITTDTQYF.

This clonotype was seen only a few times. V usage is TRBV19 and J usage is TRBJ2-1; 7 bases are a match to TRBD2. The CDR3 is 16 amino acids. Per germline, CDR1 LNHDA and CDR2 SQIVND (reference sequence). V lost 3 bases, J lost 3 bases, and 8 bases stayed unmatched. The CDR3 protein is CASSIPWGEGYNEQFF. Written as DNA, the CDR3 is TGTGCCAGTAGTATCCCCTGGGGGGAGGGCTACAATGAGCAGTTCTTC.

In its sample, this clonotype was seen a few times. The V gene is TRBV29-1, the J gene TRBJ2-6; D gene uncertain. This CDR3 has 14 residues. The germline V gene encodes CDR1 SQVTM and CDR2 ANQGSEA. V dropped 1 base and J dropped 2 bases, with 6 bases sitting between them. CDR3 nucleotides: TGCAGCGTTGAAGTGTTGACTGGGGCCAACGTCCTGACTTTC. As protein: CSVEVLTGANVLTF.

The gene calls are TRBV12-3 or TRBV12-4 and TRBJ1-2; D might be TRBD1 (5 bases). The CDR3 totals 14 residues. V was pared by 2 bases and J by 4 bases, with 11 bases between. The CDR3 DNA follows: TGTGCCAGCAGTTTAACAGGCTTTCTCTATGGCTACACCTTC. Translation gives CASSLTGFLYGYTF.

The chain recombines TRBV6-5 with TRBJ1-1; tentatively, D is TRBD1 (6 bases). Germline values: CDR1 MNHEY, CDR2 SVGAGI. The CDR3 length is 12 residues. V gave up 6 bases and J gave up 8 bases, with 13 bases separating them. The CDR3 here is CASSTGQSEAFF. In DNA form, the CDR3 reads TGTGCCAGCAGCACCGGACAGTCCGAAGCTTTCTTT.

This clonotype came up a few times. V and J are TRBV6-5 and TRBJ1-1; possible D gene TRBD1, 6 bases. The germline V gene has CDR1 MNHEY and CDR2 SVGAGI. This CDR3 comprises 13 residues. V dropped 2 bases and J dropped 7 bases, with 11 bases sitting between them. CDR3 region: CASSYGRGYEAFF. The CDR3 coding sequence is TGTGCCAGCAGTTACGGCAGGGGCTATGAAGCTTTCTTT.

This clonotype was observed at least ten times. The chain is built from TRBV2 and TRBJ2-5; no firm D call. There are 14 residues in the CDR3. Trimming stripped 0 bases from V and 6 bases from J, with 11 bases between. The germline V gene encodes CDR1 SNHLY and CDR2 FYNNEI. The CDR3 nucleotides read TGTGCCAGCAGTGAAGCGCTTTGGGGAAAGACCCAGTACTTC. As protein: CASSEALWGKTQYF.

This clonotype came up a few times. This rearrangement joins TRBV12-3 or TRBV12-4 to TRBJ2-5; D unclear. V lost 6 bases, J lost 7 bases, and 15 bases lay in between. The CDR3 covers 13 residues. The DNA for the CDR3 is TGTGCCAGCAGACGTGACCCCCCCGGGACCCAGTACTTC. Amino acid sequence: CASRRDPPGTQYF.

This clonotype showed up just a few times. V and J are TRBV6-2 or TRBV6-3 and TRBJ2-3; tentative D call: TRBD2 (7 bases). There are 14 residues in the CDR3. With 7 bases removed from V and 4 bases from J, the gap between germline ends came to 15 bases. Germline V gives CDR1 MNHEY, CDR2 SVGEGT. CDR3 nucleotides: TGTGCCAGCACCAAGGGGGGGTTGCCAGATACGCAGTATTTT. Translated, it gives CASTKGGLPDTQYF.

The gene calls are TRBV12-3 or TRBV12-4 and TRBJ2-7; D is possibly TRBD1 or TRBD2 (5 bases each). The CDR3 is 13 residues long. The V end lost 5 bases, the J end lost 0 bases, and 8 bases lay between the germline ends. Here the CDR3 reads CASSRGSSYEQYV. For the CDR3, the DNA is TGTGCCAGCAGTCGGGGCAGCTCCTACGAGCAGTACGTC.

The rearrangement uses TRBV18 and TRBJ1-1; the match to TRBD1 covers 8 bases. V shed 2 bases, J shed 0 bases, and the junction held 5 bases outside the gene matches. In germline, CDR1 is KGHSH, CDR2 LQKENI. The CDR3 is made up of 16 amino acids. CDR3 amino acids: CASSPTRTGMNTEAFF. Here the CDR3 DNA reads TGTGCCAGCTCACCAACGAGGACAGGGATGAACACTGAAGCTTTCTTT.

The chain carries TRBV20-1 and TRBJ2-2, with D perhaps given as TRBD1 or TRBD2 (6 bases each). The CDR3 has 15 residues. V shed 5 bases and J shed 1 base, with 14 bases lying between them. The germline gives CDR1 DFQATT, CDR2 SNEGSKA (reference sequence). The CDR3 bases are TGCAGTGCTCGGGGGCAGGGTCGGAACACCGGGGAGCTGTTTTTT. Its translation: CSARGQGRNTGELFF.

In this sample, this clonotype turned up many times. V is TRBV2 and J is TRBJ2-5, with D tentatively TRBD1 or TRBD2 (5 bases each). Germline CDR1 SNHLY, CDR2 FYNNEI. V was shortened by 8 bases and J by 6 bases, with 19 bases between the two germline ends. This CDR3 has 14 amino acids. The CDR3 region is CASEYGGAGKTQYF. CDR3 nucleotide sequence: TGTGCCAGCGAGTACGGTGGGGCCGGGAAGACCCAGTACTTC.

This clonotype was counted ten times or more. The rearrangement joins TRBV5-6 to TRBJ2-7; the match to TRBD2 covers 8 bases. This CDR3 is built from 15 residues. The V and J ends lost 2 bases and 4 bases, in that order; junction bases with no gene match: 8. Germline V lookup: CDR1 SGHDT, CDR2 YYEEEE. The CDR3 DNA sequence: TGTGCCAGCAGCTTTAGTCTAGCGGGCGATTACGAGCAGTACTTC. Encoded protein: CASSFSLAGDYEQYF.

Only a few counts were recorded for this clonotype. The rearrangement links TRBV9 to TRBJ2-7; D is perhaps TRBD2 (5 bases). The CDR3 has 13 amino acids. The germline gives CDR1 SGDLS, CDR2 YYNGEE. V was trimmed by 2 bases and J by 5 bases, leaving 11 bases between them. The CDR3 reads CASSVAGSNEQYF. The CDR3 DNA sequence: TGTGCCAGCAGCGTGGCGGGTTCTAACGAGCAGTACTTC.

The table lists this clonotype with a few counts. V and J are TRBV5-1 and TRBJ2-7; 8 bases align to TRBD2. The CDR3 extends over 14 amino acids. Trimming at V came to 3 bases and at J to 4 bases, leaving 6 bases not matched to a gene. CDR1 is SGHRS and CDR2 is YFSETQ in the germline V gene. This chain's CDR3 is CASSYGRASYEQYF. The DNA for the CDR3 is TGCGCCAGCAGCTACGGGAGGGCCTCTTACGAGCAGTACTTC.

The V gene is TRBV7-2, the J gene TRBJ2-4, with no clear D. The CDR3 covers 14 residues. V gave up 4 bases and J gave up 0 bases, with 7 bases separating them. CDR1 is SGHTA, CDR2 FQGNSA, per germline. CDR3 sequence: CASSSAVAKNIQYF. The CDR3 DNA reads as TGTGCCAGCAGCTCGGCGGTAGCCAAAAACATTCAGTACTTC.

CDR3 protein: CAISPRTASPYNEQFF. CDR3 DNA: TGTGCCATCAGCCCTCGGACAGCCTCCCCCTACAATGAGCAGTTCTTC. The V and J genes are TRBV10-3 and TRBJ2-1, with a weak D call TRBD1 (6 bases). Per the germline V gene, CDR1 is ENHRY and CDR2 is SYGVKD. V was pared by 6 bases and J by 2 bases, with 17 bases between. The CDR3 length is 16 residues.

This clonotype was observed many times. The chain carries TRBV4-2 and TRBJ1-5; D unresolved. CDR1 and CDR2 (germline): LGHNA, YNFKEQ. Trimming cost V 2 bases and J 0 bases, with 11 bases left between them. This CDR3 contains 16 residues. The CDR3, as DNA: TGTGCCAGCAGCCAACTATGGGGTGGTAGCAATCAGCCCCAGCATTTT. This encodes CASSQLWGGSNQPQHF.

The rearrangement joins TRBV6-5 to TRBJ2-4; D is uncertain. Germline CDR1 reads MNHEY; CDR2 reads SVGAGI. The CDR3 contains 13 residues. V was cut by 2 bases and J by 9 bases, with 11 bases left in between. CDR3 bases: TGTGCCAGCAGTTACGGGTCGAGGAGCATTCAGTACTTC. Translation gives CASSYGSRSIQYF.